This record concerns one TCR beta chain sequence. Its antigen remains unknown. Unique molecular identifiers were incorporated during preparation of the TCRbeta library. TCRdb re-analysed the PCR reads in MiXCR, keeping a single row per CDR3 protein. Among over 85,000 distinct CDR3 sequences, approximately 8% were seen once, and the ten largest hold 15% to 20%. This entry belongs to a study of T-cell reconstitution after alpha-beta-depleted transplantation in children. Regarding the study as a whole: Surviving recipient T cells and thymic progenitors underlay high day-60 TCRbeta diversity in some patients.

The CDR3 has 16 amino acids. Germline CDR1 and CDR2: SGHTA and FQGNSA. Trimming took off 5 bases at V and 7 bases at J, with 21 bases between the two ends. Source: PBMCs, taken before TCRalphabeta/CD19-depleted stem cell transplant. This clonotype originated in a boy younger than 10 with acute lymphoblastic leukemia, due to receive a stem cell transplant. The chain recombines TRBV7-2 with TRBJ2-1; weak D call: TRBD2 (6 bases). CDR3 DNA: TGTGCCAGCAGCCCCCACTCCGGGACTCGTCAGAATGAGCAGTTCTTC. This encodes CASSPHSGTRQNEQFF.